This entry lists 19 T cell receptor beta chains sequenced from one sample in a study of blood T cell repertoires in COVID-19. The method was immunoSEQ multiplex PCR; TCRdb's version includes in-frame clones alone and lacks a portion of them. The profile covers roughly 69,000 clones, with around 82% appearing a single time and 12% to 15% taken by the ten largest. Sequenced input: peripheral blood. These receptors all come from a man aged 55 to 70 with COVID-19, enrolled during active disease.

As for this clone: A read error may account for a junction end that differs from germline. The chain is built from TRBV3-1 (or the pseudogene TRBV3-2) and TRBJ2-1; no clear D gene. Germline lookup yields CDR1 LGHDT and CDR2 YNNKEL (reference sequence). The CDR3 runs to 15 residues. The DNA of the CDR3 is TGTGCCAGCAGCCCCGACAAGTATGGGTTCAATCAGCAGTTCTTC. As protein: CASSPDKYGFNQQFF.

The chain couples TRBV28 to TRBJ1-5; no clear D gene. The germline CDR1 and CDR2 sequences are MDHEN and SYDVKM. The V end was cut by 8 bases, the J end by 5 bases, with 16 bases between. The CDR3 loop spans 14 amino acids. This chain's CDR3 is CASGSPGLHQPQHF. The CDR3 region has the DNA TGTGCCAGCGGATCACCCGGGTTGCATCAGCCCCAGCATTTT.

The rearrangement uses TRBV9 and TRBJ2-7; possible D gene TRBD2, 6 bases. Trimming took off 0 bases at V and 2 bases at J, with 9 bases between the two ends. Germline V gene sequence: CDR1 SGDLS, CDR2 YYNGEE. The CDR3 runs to 14 residues. For the CDR3, the DNA is TGTGCCAGCAGCGTAGCGGGAGAGGCCTACGAGCAGTACTTC. Protein: CASSVAGEAYEQYF.

As to this clone: One junction end disagrees with the germline gene, perhaps due to a read error. This chain joins TRBV28 and TRBJ2-7; 7 nucleotides line up with TRBD1. This CDR3 is built from 14 residues. Germline V CDR1 and CDR2: MDHEN, SYDVKM. CDR3 protein: CASSVTGLSSEQYF. DNA for the CDR3: TGTGCCAGCAGTGTGACAGGGCTCTCCTCCGAGCAGTACTTC.

V usage is TRBV30 and J usage is TRBJ2-7; weak D call: TRBD2 (5 bases). The CDR3 loop spans 12 amino acids. The V end was cut by 1 base, the J end by 4 bases, with 8 bases between. Germline V gives CDR1 GTSNPN, CDR2 SVGIG (reference sequence). The CDR3 loop reads CAWSASGYEQYF. DNA for the CDR3: TGTGCCTGGAGTGCGTCGGGATACGAGCAGTACTTC.

This clone was recorded only once. This chain joins TRBV9 and TRBJ1-1, with 8 bases aligning to TRBD1. V lost 0 bases and J lost 6; bases outside the gene matches: 16. Looked up from germline, CDR1 is SGDLS and CDR2 is YYNGEE. The CDR3 covers 18 residues. CDR3 in DNA: TGTGCCAGCAGCGTAGACGAAGGGCAGGGGGCTTGGGTACCTGAAGCTTTCTTT. Protein sequence: CASSVDEGQGAWVPEAFF.

The chain uses TRBV3-1 (or the pseudogene TRBV3-2) and TRBJ1-2; TRBD1 might be the D (5 bases). Trimming left V 1 base short and J 5 bases short, with 11 bases between. This CDR3 has 14 residues. Germline V gives CDR1 LGHDT, CDR2 YNNKEL (reference sequence). In nucleotides, the CDR3 is TGTGCCAGCAGCCAAGGCAGGGTGGGGTATGGCTACACCTTC. Protein sequence: CASSQGRVGYGYTF.

This clone was found many times. The CDR3 bases are TGTGCCAGCAGCGCTCAGCAGGGGTTCGCCTACGAGCAGTACTTC. Protein sequence: CASSAQQGFAYEQYF. The chain carries TRBV9 and TRBJ2-7, with D perhaps TRBD1 (6 bases). The CDR3 loop spans 15 amino acids. V was shortened by 3 bases and J by 2 bases, with 15 bases between the two germline ends. Germline CDR1 SGDLS, CDR2 YYNGEE.

This clone was picked up many times. The chain has TRBV29-1 and TRBJ2-2, with D possibly being TRBD2 (6 bases). This CDR3 comprises 12 residues. Germline loops: CDR1 SQVTM, CDR2 ANQGSEA. With 6 bases removed from V and 5 bases from J, the gap between germline ends came to 10 bases. The CDR3 here is CSVTAGTGELFF. CDR3 nucleotides: TGCAGCGTCACTGCGGGGACCGGGGAGCTGTTTTTT.

This clone has only a few counts. Additional DNA sequences in this sample encode the identical CDR3. The chain couples TRBV28 to TRBJ2-7; 8 positions match TRBD2. CDR3 length: 15 residues. J gave up 2 bases and V 3 bases, and 6 bases lay outside the gene matches. Germline assignment: CDR1 MDHEN and CDR2 SYDVKM. The CDR3 loop is CASSLSGGGTYEQYF. DNA of the CDR3: TGTGCCAGCAGTTTGTCCGGGGGGGGAACCTACGAGCAGTACTTC.

The rearrangement links TRBV28 to TRBJ1-4; weak D call: TRBD1 (6 bases). The CDR3 length is 13 residues. The ends were cut back, 8 bases at V and 4 bases at J, with 11 bases in the middle. From germline, CDR1 is MDHEN and CDR2 SYDVKM. The DNA for the CDR3 is TGTGCCAGCCGGGGGGGCCTTAATGAAAAACTGTTTTTT. Amino acid sequence: CASRGGLNEKLFF. The whole variable domain, remainder taken from reference TRBV28 and TRBJ1-4, is DVKVTQSSRYLVKRTGEKVFLECVQDMDHENMFWYRQDPGLGLRLIYFSYDVKMKEKGDIPEGYSVSREKKERFSLILESASTNQTSMYLCASRGGLNEKLFFGSGTQLSVL.

The chain couples TRBV5-4 to TRBJ2-3, with no clear D. V was shortened by 0 bases and J by 4 bases, with 9 bases between the two germline ends. In germline, CDR1 is SGHNT, CDR2 YYREEE (reference sequence). The CDR3 is 14 residues long. This chain's CDR3 is CASSLDPGADTQYF. The CDR3 nucleotides are TGTGCCAGCAGCTTGGACCCAGGCGCAGATACGCAGTATTTT.

This clone was found once. This chain uses TRBV5-1 with TRBJ2-5; unclear D gene. Looked up from germline, CDR1 is SGHRS and CDR2 is YFSETQ. The CDR3 totals 14 residues. The V end was cut by 0 bases, the J end by 5 bases, with 11 bases between. The CDR3 is CASSLDSTRETQYF. Here the CDR3 DNA reads TGCGCCAGCAGCTTGGACTCAACCAGGGAGACCCAGTACTTC. Full variable domain (remainder filled in from reference TRBV5-1 and TRBJ2-5): KAGVTQTPRYLIKTRGQQVTLSCSPISGHRSVSWYQQTPGQGLQFLFEYFSETQRNKGNFPGRFSGRQFSNSRSEMNVSTLELGDSALYLCASSLDSTRETQYFGPGTRLLVL.

This chain links TRBV25-1 with TRBJ2-7; 8 nucleotides line up with TRBD1. CDR3 length: 17 residues. J was trimmed by 0 bases and V by 4 bases; bases with no gene match: 11. The germline V gene has CDR1 MGHDK and CDR2 SYGVNS. CDR3 DNA: TGTGCCAGCAGTGTCTTACGCGGGACAGGCGACTCCTACGAGCAGTACTTC. It yields the protein CASSVLRGTGDSYEQYF.

V gene TRBV30 combines with J gene TRBJ1-6; D gene unclear. The ends were cut back, 0 bases at V and 9 bases at J, with 12 bases in the middle. Germline V lookup: CDR1 GTSNPN, CDR2 SVGIG (reference sequence). CDR3 size: 14 residues. The CDR3 coding sequence is TGTGCCTGGAGTGTTGATTCGGGGTTTTCACCCCTCCACTTT. It translates to CAWSVDSGFSPLHF.

CDR3 protein: CASSLVASGSSYEQYF. CDR3 DNA sequence: TGTGCCAGCAGCTTAGTAGCTAGCGGGAGTTCCTACGAGCAGTACTTC. V usage is TRBV7-2 and J usage is TRBJ2-7; 10 bases align to TRBD2. The length of the CDR3 is 16 residues. From germline, CDR1 is SGHTA and CDR2 FQGNSA. Trimming cost V 1 base and J 1 base; bases outside gene matches: 4.

The V gene is TRBV18, the J gene TRBJ2-7, with 9 bases identical to TRBD2. Germline CDR1 is KGHSH and CDR2 is LQKENI. V trimming: 4 bases; J trimming: 5 bases; junction bases outside the gene matches: 9. There are 15 residues in the CDR3. DNA of the CDR3: TGTGCCAGCTCACAGATTTTAGCGGGAGAGCACGAGCAGTACTTC. This encodes CASSQILAGEHEQYF.

V is TRBV5-5 and J is TRBJ2-1; tentatively, D is TRBD2 (6 bases). The CDR3 covers 14 residues. V lost 4 bases and J lost 7, with 15 bases in between. CDR1 is SGHKS, CDR2 YYEKEE, per germline (reference sequence). The CDR3 loop is CASSIWVGGNEQFF. CDR3 in DNA: TGTGCCAGCAGCATTTGGGTAGGAGGGAATGAGCAGTTCTTC.

In regard to this clone: Different DNA sequences within this sample yield the same CDR3. This chain joins TRBV5-4 and TRBJ1-4, with D tentatively TRBD1 (6 bases). V lost 0 bases and J 8 bases, leaving 11 bases between the germline ends. The V gene's germline CDR1 is SGHNT and CDR2 YYREEE (reference sequence). This CDR3 has 14 residues. The CDR3 spells CASSLDRVDEKLFF. CDR3 DNA sequence: TGTGCCAGCAGCTTGGACAGGGTTGACGAAAAACTGTTTTTT. The full variable domain, with the rest looked up from reference TRBV5-4 and TRBJ1-4, is ETGVTQSPTHLIKTRGQQVTLRCSSQSGHNTVSWYQQALGQGPQFIFQYYREEENGRGNFPPRFSGLQFPNYSSELNVNALELDDSALYLCASSLDRVDEKLFFGSGTQLSVL.